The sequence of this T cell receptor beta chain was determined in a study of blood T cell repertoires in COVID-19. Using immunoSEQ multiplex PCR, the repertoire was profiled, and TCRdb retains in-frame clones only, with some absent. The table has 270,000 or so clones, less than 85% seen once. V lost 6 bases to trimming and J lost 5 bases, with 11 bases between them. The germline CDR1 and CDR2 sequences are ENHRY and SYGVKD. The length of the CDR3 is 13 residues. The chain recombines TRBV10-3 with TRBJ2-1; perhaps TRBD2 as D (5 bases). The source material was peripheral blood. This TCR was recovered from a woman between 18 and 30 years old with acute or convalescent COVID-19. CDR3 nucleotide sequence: TGTGCCATCAGCTGGTCTAGCAACAATGAGCAGTTCTTC. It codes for CAISWSSNNEQFF.